A selection of T cell receptor beta chains follows, all from one sample in a study of T cell responses to AZD1222 COVID-19 vaccine. Assay used: immunoSEQ multiplex PCR; TCRdb lists only in-frame clones, some missing. The data hold about 140,000 clones, with 70% to 90% observed a single time. The starting material was peripheral blood, obtained on day 0 of AZD1222 vaccination. The source is an adult in good health. The conserved cysteine and the conserved F or W are not part of the CDR3 here. Fields, in order: V gene, J gene, CDR3 protein.

v_gene: TRBV5-1; j_gene: TRBJ2-1; CDR3aa: ASSLVVSGLAFDEQF
v_gene: TRBV3-1/TRBV3-2; j_gene: TRBJ1-2; CDR3aa: ASSQMNRGRIEGYT
v_gene: TRBV3-1/TRBV3-2; j_gene: TRBJ1-5; CDR3aa: ASSQDGVSNQPQH
v_gene: TRBV20-1; j_gene: TRBJ2-1; CDR3aa: SAEGWNEQF
v_gene: TRBV28; j_gene: TRBJ1-5; CDR3aa: ASSLKDRGSNQPQH
v_gene: TRBV12-5; j_gene: TRBJ1-6; CDR3aa: ASAPTTGKDSPLH
v_gene: TRBV29-1; j_gene: TRBJ1-3; CDR3aa: SVALSSLSSGNTIY
v_gene: TRBV27; j_gene: TRBJ2-7; CDR3aa: ASRRQDEQY
v_gene: TRBV7-6; j_gene: TRBJ2-2; CDR3aa: ASSLGANTGELF
v_gene: TRBV5-1; j_gene: TRBJ2-2; CDR3aa: ASSLALWTPEGTGELF
v_gene: TRBV4-2; j_gene: TRBJ1-6; CDR3aa: ASSQDHAGAISGVSSPLH
v_gene: TRBV7-3; j_gene: TRBJ2-4; CDR3aa: ASSLEGAAKNIQY
v_gene: TRBV19; j_gene: TRBJ2-1; CDR3aa: ASSIGSGSVNEQF
v_gene: TRBV27; j_gene: TRBJ1-2; CDR3aa: ASSLSRGARDGYT
v_gene: TRBV19; j_gene: TRBJ1-2; CDR3aa: ASPVGSGGDGYT
v_gene: TRBV2; j_gene: TRBJ1-1; CDR3aa: ASSTDRATLEAF
v_gene: TRBV4-2; j_gene: TRBJ2-7; CDR3aa: ASRPVRDSYEQY
v_gene: TRBV19; j_gene: TRBJ2-4; CDR3aa: ASMDTRVGTKNIQY
v_gene: TRBV7-9; j_gene: TRBJ1-5; CDR3aa: ASSPGTVNQPQH
v_gene: TRBV27; j_gene: TRBJ1-4; CDR3aa: AIQGASTNEKLF
v_gene: TRBV2; j_gene: TRBJ2-7; CDR3aa: ASRGGQGELEQY
v_gene: TRBV4-1; j_gene: TRBJ2-4; CDR3aa: ASSQPLQGNIQY
v_gene: TRBV11-2; j_gene: TRBJ2-3; CDR3aa: ASSFTSGPDTQY
v_gene: TRBV6-4; j_gene: TRBJ2-1; CDR3aa: ASSELAGGYNEQF
v_gene: TRBV5-1; j_gene: TRBJ1-1; CDR3aa: ASTTGEPTEAF
v_gene: TRBV18; j_gene: TRBJ1-2; CDR3aa: ASSNINRVNYGYT
v_gene: TRBV12-3/TRBV12-4; j_gene: TRBJ1-1; CDR3aa: ASSMGRREAF
v_gene: TRBV19; j_gene: TRBJ1-6; CDR3aa: ASSIAGQGSSNSPLH
v_gene: TRBV15; j_gene: TRBJ1-2; CDR3aa: ATSGAGTGEGGYT
v_gene: TRBV5-4; j_gene: TRBJ1-2; CDR3aa: ASSVRREGSGYT
v_gene: TRBV18; j_gene: TRBJ1-5; CDR3aa: ASSGAGTGKQPQH
v_gene: TRBV25-1; j_gene: TRBJ2-1; CDR3aa: ASSEERTPLRYNEQF
v_gene: TRBV10-1; j_gene: TRBJ2-7; CDR3aa: ASSDGMLYEQY
v_gene: TRBV24-1; j_gene: TRBJ2-5; CDR3aa: ATSDGGQGDVETQY
v_gene: TRBV5-1; j_gene: TRBJ2-1; CDR3aa: ASSLRGTSGATWYNEQF
v_gene: TRBV5-1; j_gene: TRBJ1-1; CDR3aa: ASSSGGTANTEAF
v_gene: TRBV28; j_gene: TRBJ2-2; CDR3aa: ASRTGGEGELF
v_gene: TRBV18; j_gene: TRBJ2-1; CDR3aa: ASSPRAGERESYNEQF
v_gene: TRBV6-5; j_gene: TRBJ1-6; CDR3aa: ASSREINSPLH
v_gene: TRBV29-1; j_gene: TRBJ1-2; CDR3aa: SVEDRSPRDKGYT